This T cell receptor beta chain originates from a study of PD-1 blockade in classical Hodgkin lymphoma. In regard to this clone: No antigen is known for it.

As to time point: cycle 4 day 1 (C4D1), after less than seven weeks of nivolumab. Relapses following autologous stem cell transplantation were seen in all patients, with brentuximab vedotin exposure varying. Each best response was a complete response, a partial response or progressive disease. J was trimmed by 7 bases and V by 4 bases; bases with no gene match: 3. CDR3 size: 13 residues. CDR1 and CDR2 (germline): SNHLY, FYNNEI. Generated by immunoSEQ multiplex PCR, the TCRdb table keeps only in-frame clones and is missing some. The sample yields approximately 65,000 clones, more than 80% seen once. Study outcomes and limitations: By C4D1, diversity of CD4+ TCRs had risen significantly, whereas that of CD8+ TCRs had not. Newly diagnosed patients were reported to exhibit reduced baseline TCR diversity relative to healthy donors. The baseline diversity of complete responders showed similarity to that of newly diagnosed patients.

The chain uses TRBV2 and TRBJ1-4; 7 bases map to TRBD1. The sequenced sample was peripheral blood mononuclear cells (PBMCs), obtained before the fourth cycle of nivolumab. This clonotype originated in a human donor with classical Hodgkin lymphoma. CDR3 sequence reads: CASSGQGREKLFF. The DNA for the CDR3 is TGTGCCAGCAGTGGACAGGGTCGTGAAAAACTGTTTTTT.